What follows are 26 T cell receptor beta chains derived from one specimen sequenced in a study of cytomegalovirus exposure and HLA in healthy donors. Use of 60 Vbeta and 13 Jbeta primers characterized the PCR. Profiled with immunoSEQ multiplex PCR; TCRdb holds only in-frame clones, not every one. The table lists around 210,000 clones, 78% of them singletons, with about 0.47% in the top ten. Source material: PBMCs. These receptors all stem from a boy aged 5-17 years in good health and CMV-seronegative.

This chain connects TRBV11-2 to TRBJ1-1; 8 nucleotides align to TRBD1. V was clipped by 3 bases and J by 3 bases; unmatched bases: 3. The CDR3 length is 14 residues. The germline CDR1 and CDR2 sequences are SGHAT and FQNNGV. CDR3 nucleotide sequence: TGTGCCAGCAGCTTGACAGGGGTTGACACTGAAGCTTTCTTT. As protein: CASSLTGVDTEAFF.

CDR3 bases: TGTGCCTGGAGTGCGGGACAGGGGGACCGCTACACCTTC. Translation: CAWSAGQGDRYTF. The chain carries TRBV30 and TRBJ1-2, with 11 bases lining up with TRBD1. Unmatched junction bases numbered 4, after V lost 1 base and J lost 9 bases. Germline V CDR1 and CDR2: GTSNPN, SVGIG (reference sequence). This CDR3 has 13 residues.

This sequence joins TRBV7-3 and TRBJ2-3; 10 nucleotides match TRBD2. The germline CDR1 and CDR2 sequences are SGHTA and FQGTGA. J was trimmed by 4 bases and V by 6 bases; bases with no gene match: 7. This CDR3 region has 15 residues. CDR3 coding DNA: TGTGCCAGCAGTTTTAGCGGGGGGCCGTCAGATACGCAGTATTTT. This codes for CASSFSGGPSDTQYF.

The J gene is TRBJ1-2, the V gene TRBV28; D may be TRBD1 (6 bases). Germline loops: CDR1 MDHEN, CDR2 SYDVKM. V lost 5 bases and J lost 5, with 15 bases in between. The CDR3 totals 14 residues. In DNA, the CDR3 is TGTGCCAGCAGTAAAACAGGGCAGCGGTATGGCTACACCTTC. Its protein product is CASSKTGQRYGYTF.

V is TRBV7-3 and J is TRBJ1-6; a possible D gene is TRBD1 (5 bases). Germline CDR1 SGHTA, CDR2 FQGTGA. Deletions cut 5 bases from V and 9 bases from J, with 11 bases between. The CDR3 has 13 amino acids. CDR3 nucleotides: TGTGCCAGCAGCCCCATTCAGGGTTCACCCCTCCACTTT. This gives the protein CASSPIQGSPLHF. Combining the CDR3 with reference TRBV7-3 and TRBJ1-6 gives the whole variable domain GAGVSQTPSNKVTEKGKYVELRCDPISGHTALYWYRQSLGQGPEFLIYFQGTGAADDSGLPNDRFFAVRPEGSVSTLKIQRTERGDSAVYLCASSPIQGSPLHFGNGTRLTVT.

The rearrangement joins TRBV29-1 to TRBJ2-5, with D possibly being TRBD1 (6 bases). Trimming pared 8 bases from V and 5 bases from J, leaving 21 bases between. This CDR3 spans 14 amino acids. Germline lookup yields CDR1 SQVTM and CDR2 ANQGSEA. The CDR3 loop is CSPTLTGDGETQYF. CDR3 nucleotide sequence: TGCAGCCCGACCTTGACAGGAGACGGGGAGACCCAGTACTTC.

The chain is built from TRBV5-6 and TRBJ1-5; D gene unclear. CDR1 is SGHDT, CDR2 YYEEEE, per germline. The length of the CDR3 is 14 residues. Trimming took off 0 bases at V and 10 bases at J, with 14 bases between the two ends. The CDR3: CASSLGARGNPQHF. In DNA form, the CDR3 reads TGTGCCAGCAGCTTGGGGGCCAGAGGGAATCCCCAGCATTTT.

The CDR3 protein is CASSEGTGVSYEQYF. The CDR3 region has the DNA TGCGCCAGCAGCGAGGGGACAGGGGTCTCCTACGAGCAGTACTTC. The chain carries TRBV5-1 and TRBJ2-7; 10 bases match TRBD1. The junction had 4 bases not matched to a gene; V was cut back by 4 bases and J by 0 bases. This CDR3 comprises 15 residues. Germline CDR1 and CDR2: SGHRS and YFSETQ.

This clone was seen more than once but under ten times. This CDR3 reads CSAKLNTEAFF. The CDR3 region has the DNA TGCAGTGCTAAGCTAAACACTGAAGCTTTCTTT. This chain links TRBV20-1 with TRBJ1-1, with D unresolved. Trimming stripped 4 bases from V and 2 bases from J, with 5 bases between. The CDR3 sequence is 11 residues long. The germline V gene has CDR1 DFQATT and CDR2 SNEGSKA (reference sequence).

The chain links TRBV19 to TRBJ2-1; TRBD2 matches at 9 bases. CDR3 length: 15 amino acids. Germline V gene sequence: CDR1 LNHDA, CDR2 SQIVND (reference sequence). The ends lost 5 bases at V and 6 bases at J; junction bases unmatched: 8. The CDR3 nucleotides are TGTGCCAGTAGTTCCACTAGCGGGCAATTCAATGAGCAGTTCTTC. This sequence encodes CASSSTSGQFNEQFF.

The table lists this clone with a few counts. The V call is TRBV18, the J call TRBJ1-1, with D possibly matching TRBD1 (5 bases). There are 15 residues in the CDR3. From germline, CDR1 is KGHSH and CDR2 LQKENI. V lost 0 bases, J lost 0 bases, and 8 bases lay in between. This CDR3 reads CASSPPLGVNTEAFF. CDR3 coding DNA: TGTGCCAGCTCACCACCGTTAGGGGTGAACACTGAAGCTTTCTTT.

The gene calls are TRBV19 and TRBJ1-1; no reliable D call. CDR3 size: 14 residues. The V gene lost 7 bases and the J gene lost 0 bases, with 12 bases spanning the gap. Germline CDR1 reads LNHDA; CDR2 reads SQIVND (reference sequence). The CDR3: CASKLSGMNTEAFF. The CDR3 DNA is TGTGCCAGTAAGTTGTCCGGGATGAACACTGAAGCTTTCTTT.

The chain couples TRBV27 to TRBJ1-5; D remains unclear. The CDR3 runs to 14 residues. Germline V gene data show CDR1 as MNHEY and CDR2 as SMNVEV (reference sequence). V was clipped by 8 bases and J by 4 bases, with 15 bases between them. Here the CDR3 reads CASGEGQVNQPQHF. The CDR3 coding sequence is TGTGCCAGCGGGGAGGGCCAAGTTAATCAGCCCCAGCATTTT.

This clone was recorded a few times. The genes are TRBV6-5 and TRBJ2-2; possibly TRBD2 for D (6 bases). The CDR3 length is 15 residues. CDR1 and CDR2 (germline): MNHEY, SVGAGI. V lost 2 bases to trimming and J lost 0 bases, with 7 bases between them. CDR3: CASSYGGTNTGELFF. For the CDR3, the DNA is TGTGCCAGCAGTTACGGCGGGACGAACACCGGGGAGCTGTTTTTT.

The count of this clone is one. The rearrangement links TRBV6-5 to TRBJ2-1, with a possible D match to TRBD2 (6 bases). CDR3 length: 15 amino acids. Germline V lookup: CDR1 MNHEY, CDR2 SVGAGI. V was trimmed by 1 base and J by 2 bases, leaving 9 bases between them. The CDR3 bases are TGTGCCAGCAGTTACTTACTAGCCCCCTACAATGAGCAGTTCTTC. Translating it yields CASSYLLAPYNEQFF.

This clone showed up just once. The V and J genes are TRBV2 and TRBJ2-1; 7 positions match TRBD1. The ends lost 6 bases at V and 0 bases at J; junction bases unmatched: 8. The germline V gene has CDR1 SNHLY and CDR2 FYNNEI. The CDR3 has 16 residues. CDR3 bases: TGTGCCAGCAGGGAGACAGGGCCTAGCTCCTACAATGAGCAGTTCTTC. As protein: CASRETGPSSYNEQFF.

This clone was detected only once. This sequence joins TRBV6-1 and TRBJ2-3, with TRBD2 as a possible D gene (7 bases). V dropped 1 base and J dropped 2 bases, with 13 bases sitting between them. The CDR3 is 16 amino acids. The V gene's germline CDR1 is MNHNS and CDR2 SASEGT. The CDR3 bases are TGTGCCAGCAGTGAAGTCGGGGGGCTTAACACAGATACGCAGTATTTT. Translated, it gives CASSEVGGLNTDTQYF.

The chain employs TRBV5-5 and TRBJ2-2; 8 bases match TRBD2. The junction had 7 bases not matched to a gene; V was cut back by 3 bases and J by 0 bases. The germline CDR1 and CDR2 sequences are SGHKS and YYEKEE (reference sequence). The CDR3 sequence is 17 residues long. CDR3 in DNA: TGTGCCAGCAGCTCCCCGGCACTAGCGGCGAACACCGGGGAGCTGTTTTTT. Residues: CASSSPALAANTGELFF.

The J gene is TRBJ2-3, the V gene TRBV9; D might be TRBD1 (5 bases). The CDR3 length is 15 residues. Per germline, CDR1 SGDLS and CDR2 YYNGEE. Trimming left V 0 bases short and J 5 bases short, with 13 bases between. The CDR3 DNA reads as TGTGCCAGCAGCGTAGTGGGGCCGGGCCTAGATACGCAGTATTTT. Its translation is CASSVVGPGLDTQYF.

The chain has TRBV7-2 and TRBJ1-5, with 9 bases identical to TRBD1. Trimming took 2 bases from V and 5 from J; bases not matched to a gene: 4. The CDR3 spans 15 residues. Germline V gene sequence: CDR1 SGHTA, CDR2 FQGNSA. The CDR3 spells CASSLRRTGDQPQHF. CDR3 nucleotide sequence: TGTGCCAGCAGCTTACGCCGGACAGGGGATCAGCCCCAGCATTTT. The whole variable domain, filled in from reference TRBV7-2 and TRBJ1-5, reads GAGVSQSPSNKVTEKGKDVELRCDPISGHTALYWYRQSLGQGLEFLIYFQGNSAPDKSGLPSDRFSAERTGGSVSTLTIQRTQQEDSAVYLCASSLRRTGDQPQHFGDGTRLSIL.

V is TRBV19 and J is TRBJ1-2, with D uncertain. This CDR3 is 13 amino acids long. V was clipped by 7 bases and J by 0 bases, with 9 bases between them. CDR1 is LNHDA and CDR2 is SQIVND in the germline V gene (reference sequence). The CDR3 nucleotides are TGTGCCAGTATGGGAGGCACTAACTATGGCTACACCTTC. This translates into CASMGGTNYGYTF. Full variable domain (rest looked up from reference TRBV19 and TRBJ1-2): DGGITQSPKYLFRKEGQNVTLSCEQNLNHDAMYWYRQDPGQGLRLIYYSQIVNDFQKGDIAEGYSVSREKKESFPLTVTSAQKNPTAFYLCASMGGTNYGYTFGSGTRLTVV.

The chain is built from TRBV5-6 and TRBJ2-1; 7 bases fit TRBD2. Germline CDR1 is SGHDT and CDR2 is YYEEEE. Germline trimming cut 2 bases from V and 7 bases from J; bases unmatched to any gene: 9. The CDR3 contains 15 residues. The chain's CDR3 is CASSFESGVGNEQFF. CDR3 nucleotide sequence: TGTGCCAGCAGCTTTGAAAGCGGGGTTGGGAATGAGCAGTTCTTC.

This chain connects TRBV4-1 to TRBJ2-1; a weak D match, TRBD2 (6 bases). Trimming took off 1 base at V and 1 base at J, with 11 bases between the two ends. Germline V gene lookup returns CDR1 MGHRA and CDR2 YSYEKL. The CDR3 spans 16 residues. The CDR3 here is CASSQVTSMSYNEQFF. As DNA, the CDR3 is TGCGCCAGCAGCCAAGTCACTAGCATGTCCTACAATGAGCAGTTCTTC.

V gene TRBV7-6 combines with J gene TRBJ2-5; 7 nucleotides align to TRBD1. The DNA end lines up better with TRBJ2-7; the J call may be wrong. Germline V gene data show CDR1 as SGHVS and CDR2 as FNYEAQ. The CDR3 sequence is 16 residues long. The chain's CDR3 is CASSLAVFGTAYEQYF. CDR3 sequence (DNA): TGTGCCAGCAGCTTAGCGGTTTTCGGGACAGCTTACGAGCAGTACTTC.

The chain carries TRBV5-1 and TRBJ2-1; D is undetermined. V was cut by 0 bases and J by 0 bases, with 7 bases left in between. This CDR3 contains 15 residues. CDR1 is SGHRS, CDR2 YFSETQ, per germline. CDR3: CASSLAADSYNEQFF. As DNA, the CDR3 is TGCGCCAGCAGCTTGGCGGCGGACTCCTACAATGAGCAGTTCTTC.

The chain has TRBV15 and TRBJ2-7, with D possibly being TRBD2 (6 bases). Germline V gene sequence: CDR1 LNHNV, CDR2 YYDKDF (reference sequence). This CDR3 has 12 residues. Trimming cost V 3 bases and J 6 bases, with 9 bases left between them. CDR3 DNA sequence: TGTGCCACCAGCAGCGACGGGAGCGAGCAGTACTTC. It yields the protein CATSSDGSEQYF.